A selection of T cell receptor beta chains follows, all from one sample in a study of OX40 agonist ivuxolimab in advanced cancers. Here immunoSEQ multiplex PCR was the method, and the copy in TCRdb shows in-frame clones only, minus some. The table includes 71,000 or so clones, 85% to 90% detected once. This specimen consisted of CD4+ or CD8+ T cells sorted from blood, obtained in a trial of the OX40 agonist ivuxolimab. These receptors all stem from an adult with an advanced solid tumor such as melanoma, head and neck, liver or kidney cancer. Each CDR3 is given with its conserved first and last residue. D genes are given only for firm matches. Clone size, where shown, is once, few, many, or a class for clones that have expanded.

cdr3_aa cdr3_nt d_call cdr3_length j_call clone_size v_call
CASSREVTDTQYF TGCGCCAGCAGCAGGGAAGTCACAGATACGCAGTATTTT NA 13 TRBJ2-3 NA TRBV5-1
CASSLRGMNTEAFF TGTGCCAGCAGCTTAAGGGGCATGAACACTGAAGCTTTCTTT NA 14 TRBJ1-1 NA TRBV11-3
CASSLDTGSNEQFF TGCGCCAGCAGCTTGGATACAGGGTCCAATGAGCAGTTCTTC NA 14 TRBJ2-1 NA TRBV5-1
CASGSAGNTIYF TGTGCTAGTGGTTCGGCTGGAAACACCATATATTTT NA 12 TRBJ1-3 NA TRBV12-5
CASSRWDREQFF TGTGCCAGCAGCCGATGGGACAGGGAGCAGTTCTTC TRBD1 12 TRBJ2-1 NA TRBV5-6
CASSLAHGETQYF TGTGCCAGCAGTCTAGCTCACGGAGAGACCCAGTACTTC NA 13 TRBJ2-5 NA TRBV7-2
CASSRQSSSRELFF TGTGCCAGCAGCAGGCAGTCGTCCAGCCGGGAGCTGTTTTTT NA 14 TRBJ2-2 NA TRBV7-2
CASSVRNGYTF TGTGCCAGCAGTGTGAGGAACGGCTACACCTTC NA 11 TRBJ1-2 NA TRBV6-1
CASSQVAGGSYNEQFF TGCGCCAGCAGCCAAGTTGCGGGAGGGTCCTACAATGAGCAGTTCTTC TRBD2 16 TRBJ2-1 NA TRBV5-4
CASSGASYEQYF TGTGCCAGCAGTGGCGCCTCCTACGAGCAGTACTTC NA 12 TRBJ2-7 few TRBV6-1
CASSVTSGISYEQYF TGTGCCAGCAGCGTAACTAGCGGGATATCGTACGAGCAGTACTTC TRBD2 15 TRBJ2-7 few TRBV7-2
CASSLAGDSFGEQYF TGTGCCAGCAGCTTAGCGGGGGACAGTTTTGGAGAGCAGTACTTC NA 15 TRBJ2-7 few TRBV11-2
CASSSWSGRSEAFF TGTGCCAGCAGCTCCTGGTCAGGGAGGTCTGAAGCTTTCTTT NA 14 TRBJ1-1 NA TRBV7-3
CASSLSRQETQYF TGTGCCAGCAGCTTGTCCAGACAAGAGACCCAGTACTTC NA 13 TRBJ2-5 NA TRBV7-3
CASSLELGLQETQYF TGTGCCAGCAGCTTAGAGCTGGGACTCCAAGAGACCCAGTACTTC NA 15 TRBJ2-5 NA TRBV7-3
CASSFEVQGRFYEKLFF TGTGCCAGCAGCTTTGAAGTCCAAGGACGGTTTTATGAAAAACTGTTTTTT NA 17 TRBJ1-4 few TRBV7-9
CASSQYSGTSGRNEQFF TGCGCCAGCAGCCAATACTCCGGGACTAGCGGGAGGAATGAGCAGTTCTTC TRBD2 17 TRBJ2-1 NA TRBV4-3
CASSDSGTAYNEQFF TGTGCCAGCAGTGACTCCGGGACGGCCTACAATGAGCAGTTCTTC NA 15 TRBJ2-1 NA TRBV6-1
CASSLAVSNSYNEQFF TGTGCCAGCAGCTTGGCCGTCTCCAACTCCTACAATGAGCAGTTCTTC NA 16 TRBJ2-1 NA TRBV5-8
CASSQHKLPTSAHGNEQFF TGCGCCAGCAGCCAACACAAATTACCGACTAGCGCCCACGGGAATGAGCAGTTCTTC TRBD2 19 TRBJ2-1 NA TRBV4-1
CASRFGNSPLHF TGTGCCAGCAGATTTGGGAATTCACCCCTCCACTTT NA 12 TRBJ1-6 NA TRBV27
CASSQAGGRHTGELFF TGCGCCAGCAGCCAAGCGGGGGGGCGCCACACCGGGGAGCTGTTTTTT TRBD2 16 TRBJ2-2 once TRBV4-3
CASSRHGGNGYTF TGTGCCAGCAGTCGACACGGGGGAAATGGCTACACCTTC NA 13 TRBJ1-2 NA TRBV27
CASSVGSGHKNTEAFF TGTGCCAGCAGCGTAGGATCCGGACACAAGAACACTGAAGCTTTCTTT NA 16 TRBJ1-1 NA TRBV9
CASTARVNTEAFF TGTGCCAGCACCGCCAGGGTGAACACTGAAGCTTTCTTT NA 13 TRBJ1-1 NA TRBV27
CASSGSGSSYEQYF TGTGCCAGCAGTGGTTCCGGGTCTTCCTACGAGCAGTACTTC NA 14 TRBJ2-7 NA TRBV28
CASSLWGKSYEQYF TGTGCCAGCAGTTTATGGGGGAAGTCCTACGAGCAGTACTTC NA 14 TRBJ2-7 NA TRBV27
CASSPEPNYGYTF TGTGCCAGCAGCCCGGAGCCCAACTATGGCTACACCTTC NA 13 TRBJ1-2 NA TRBV6-5
CASSRGPLYEQYF TGTGCCAGCAGCAGGGGACCCCTTTACGAGCAGTACTTC NA 13 TRBJ2-7 once TRBV7-2
CASRAGRQQYF TGTGCCAGTCGAGCGGGCCGGCAGCAGTACTTC NA 11 TRBJ2-7 NA TRBV6-1
CASSVRSEDVTGELFF TGTGCCAGCAGTGTGCGATCAGAGGATGTCACCGGGGAGCTGTTTTTT NA 16 TRBJ2-2 NA TRBV25-1
CASSFSGTVSYEQYF TGTGCCAGCAGTTTTTCCGGGACGGTCTCCTACGAGCAGTACTTC NA 15 TRBJ2-7 NA TRBV28
CAISDPGWKNTEAFF TGTGCCATCAGTGATCCAGGGTGGAAGAACACTGAAGCTTTCTTT NA 15 TRBJ1-1 NA TRBV10-3
CASSISGNQPQHF TGTGCCAGTAGTATATCAGGAAATCAGCCCCAGCATTTT NA 13 TRBJ1-5 few TRBV19
CASSLGRGNQPQHF TGTGCCAGCAGCCTCGGGAGGGGCAATCAGCCCCAGCATTTT NA 14 TRBJ1-5 NA TRBV27
CATATDNNEKLFF TGTGCCACCGCGACGGACAATAATGAAAAACTGTTTTTT NA 13 TRBJ1-4 NA TRBV10-3
CASSSGGVAGRETQYF TGTGCCAGCAGCTCCGGGGGGGTCGCGGGAAGAGAGACCCAGTACTTC TRBD2 16 TRBJ2-5 NA TRBV7-2
CASSLREGPDTQYF TGTGCCAGCAGTTTACGGGAGGGCCCCGATACGCAGTATTTT TRBD2 14 TRBJ2-3 NA TRBV27
CASSLDRVGNTIYF TGTGCCAGCAGCCTGGACAGGGTTGGAAACACCATATATTTT TRBD1 14 TRBJ1-3 NA TRBV7-2
CASSEEGYEQYF TGTGCCAGCAGTGAAGAGGGTTACGAGCAGTACTTC NA 12 TRBJ2-7 NA TRBV25-1
CASSPHTGELFF TGTGCCAGCAGCCCCCACACCGGGGAGCTGTTTTTT NA 12 TRBJ2-2 NA TRBV11-3
CASSRTDATNEKLFF TGTGCCAGCAGCCGTACAGATGCAACTAATGAAAAACTGTTTTTT NA 15 TRBJ1-4 NA TRBV28
CAWSGQGHGYTF TGTGCCTGGAGCGGACAGGGGCATGGCTACACCTTC TRBD1 12 TRBJ1-2 NA TRBV30
CASSGTANNSPLHF TGTGCCAGCAGCGGGACAGCGAATAATTCACCCCTCCACTTT TRBD1 14 TRBJ1-6 NA TRBV7-3
CASSSPGQYQPQHF TGTGCCAGCAGTTCGCCGGGACAGTATCAGCCCCAGCATTTT TRBD1 14 TRBJ1-5 NA TRBV28
CASSMGTGETEAFF TGCGCCAGCAGCATGGGGACAGGGGAGACTGAAGCTTTCTTT TRBD1 14 TRBJ1-1 NA TRBV5-1
CASSIAGGDQPQHF TGTGCCAGCAGCATTGCGGGGGGGGATCAGCCCCAGCATTTT NA 14 TRBJ1-5 NA TRBV6-1
CASTIGIPRDEQYF TGTGCCAGCACCATAGGAATTCCTCGGGACGAGCAGTACTTC NA 14 TRBJ2-7 NA TRBV7-9
CASSNIDYGYTF TGTGCCAGTAGTAACATTGACTATGGCTACACCTTC NA 12 TRBJ1-2 few TRBV19
CASSGQPTYYEQYF TGTGCCAGCAGTGGGCAGCCGACATACTACGAGCAGTACTTC NA 14 TRBJ2-7 NA TRBV27
CASSPGTANTEAFF TGTGCCAGCAGTCCCGGGACAGCGAACACTGAAGCTTTCTTT TRBD1 14 TRBJ1-1 NA TRBV7-3
CASSLRGSYTF TGTGCCAGCAGCTTAAGGGGTAGCTACACCTTC NA 11 TRBJ1-2 few TRBV5-8
CASSIRTAALNQPQHF TGTGCCAGTAGTATCCGGACAGCAGCTCTCAATCAGCCCCAGCATTTT NA 16 TRBJ1-5 NA TRBV19